A selection of T cell receptor beta chains follows, all from one sample in a study of T cells in Graves' hyperthyroidism and ophthalmopathy. From the multiplex PCR reads, TCRdb called clonotypes with MiXCR, one entry per CDR3 protein. This sample has more than 650,000 distinct CDR3 sequences, with approximately 15% found just once. The specimen sequenced was blood. The receptor set was obtained from a woman aged 18-29 years with Graves' hyperthyroidism. Both conserved end residues are part of each CDR3. D genes are given only for firm matches. Some rows mark clone size as missing; the rest say once, few, many or name a class of expanded clone.

V gene: TRBV7-9; D gene: NA; clone size: many; J gene: TRBJ1-1; CDR3 DNA: TGTGCCAGCAGCTTATCACAAATAGAGAACACTGAAGCTTTCTTT; CDR3 protein: CASSLSQIENTEAFF
V gene: TRBV10-1; D gene: TRBD2; clone size: few; J gene: TRBJ2-1; CDR3 DNA: TGCGCCAGCAGTGGACTAGCGGGAGCTAGCTCCTACAATGAGCAGTTCTTC; CDR3 protein: CASSGLAGASSYNEQFF
V gene: TRBV7-9; D gene: NA; clone size: many; J gene: TRBJ1-2; CDR3 DNA: TGTGCCAGCAGCGTCGCAGTAGACTATGGCTACACCTTC; CDR3 protein: CASSVAVDYGYTF
V gene: TRBV7-8; D gene: NA; clone size: many; J gene: TRBJ2-7; CDR3 DNA: TGTGCCAGCAGCTTTTTTTCCGAGCTCAGCGAGCAGTACTTC; CDR3 protein: CASSFFSELSEQYF
V gene: TRBV10-3; D gene: TRBD1; clone size: NA; J gene: TRBJ2-7; CDR3 DNA: TGTGCCATCAGCCAGGGGGCGGTGGGAGAGCAGTACTTC; CDR3 protein: CAISQGAVGEQYF
V gene: TRBV6-1; D gene: TRBD1; clone size: NA; J gene: TRBJ1-5; CDR3 DNA: TGTGCCAGCAGTAAACGCCTCCGGGACAGGGGGGGAAGCAATCAGCCCCAGCATTTT; CDR3 protein: CASSKRLRDRGGSNQPQHF
V gene: TRBV5-8; D gene: TRBD2; clone size: many; J gene: TRBJ2-7; CDR3 DNA: TGTGCCAGCGGCGGGAGGGGGTCCTACGAGCAGTACTTC; CDR3 protein: CASGGRGSYEQYF
V gene: TRBV10-2; D gene: TRBD2; clone size: NA; J gene: TRBJ2-2; CDR3 DNA: TGCGCCAGCAGTGAGGCCGGGGGACTAGCGGGAAGCACCGGGGAGCTGTTTTTT; CDR3 protein: CASSEAGGLAGSTGELFF
V gene: TRBV6-1; D gene: TRBD1; clone size: NA; J gene: TRBJ2-1; CDR3 DNA: TGTGCCAGCAGCGCGCCGGGGACAGGAGCTTGGGATGAGCAGTTCTTC; CDR3 protein: CASSAPGTGAWDEQFF
V gene: TRBV27; D gene: TRBD2; clone size: NA; J gene: TRBJ2-7; CDR3 DNA: TGTGCCAGCAGTTCGGGGGGGGGCTCCTACAATGAGCAGTACTTC; CDR3 protein: CASSSGGGSYNEQYF
V gene: TRBV19; D gene: NA; clone size: NA; J gene: TRBJ1-2; CDR3 DNA: TGTGCCAGTAGTATAGTGGTCAGGGCCTCAGGGGATGGCTACACCTTC; CDR3 protein: CASSIVVRASGDGYTF
V gene: TRBV7-9; D gene: TRBD1; clone size: NA; J gene: TRBJ1-5; CDR3 DNA: TGTGCCAGCAGCTTAAGGGGGCCGGGAGCTAGCAATCAGCCCCAGCATTTT; CDR3 protein: CASSLRGPGASNQPQHF
V gene: TRBV24-1; D gene: TRBD1; clone size: NA; J gene: TRBJ1-5; CDR3 DNA: TGTGCCACCAGTGGGACAGGGGCTAAACAGCCCCAGCATTTT; CDR3 protein: CATSGTGAKQPQHF
V gene: TRBV3-1; D gene: NA; clone size: many; J gene: TRBJ2-7; CDR3 DNA: TGTGCCAGCAGCCAAGACAGGGTGGCCGAGCAGTACTTC; CDR3 protein: CASSQDRVAEQYF
V gene: TRBV27; D gene: NA; clone size: few; J gene: TRBJ2-6; CDR3 DNA: TGTGCCAGCAGATCGCAGGGGTCTGGGGCCAACGTCCTGACTTTC; CDR3 protein: CASRSQGSGANVLTF
V gene: TRBV27; D gene: NA; clone size: many; J gene: TRBJ2-7; CDR3 DNA: TGTGCCAGCAGCCCGAGGAGATACGCCTTCTACGAGCAGTACTTC; CDR3 protein: CASSPRRYAFYEQYF
V gene: TRBV18; D gene: NA; clone size: many; J gene: TRBJ1-2; CDR3 DNA: TGTGCCAGCTCACCCCAGGGTGCTGGCTACACCTTC; CDR3 protein: CASSPQGAGYTF
V gene: TRBV4-3; D gene: TRBD1; clone size: NA; J gene: TRBJ1-2; CDR3 DNA: TGCGCCAGCAGCCAATCCGGGACAGGGGTGAATGGCTACACCTTC; CDR3 protein: CASSQSGTGVNGYTF
V gene: TRBV18; D gene: NA; clone size: many; J gene: TRBJ2-1; CDR3 DNA: TGTGCCAGCTCACCTCGCGGGGACCGGGGCAATGAGCAGTTCTTC; CDR3 protein: CASSPRGDRGNEQFF
V gene: TRBV30; D gene: NA; clone size: NA; J gene: TRBJ1-1; CDR3 DNA: TGTGCCTGGAGCCAATACACTGAAGCTTTCTTT; CDR3 protein: CAWSQYTEAFF
V gene: TRBV28; D gene: NA; clone size: many; J gene: TRBJ1-4; CDR3 DNA: TGTGCCAGCAGCGTCCAGGGTTATCGGGAAAAACTGTTTTTT; CDR3 protein: CASSVQGYREKLFF
V gene: TRBV7-9; D gene: NA; clone size: NA; J gene: TRBJ1-2; CDR3 DNA: TGTGCCAGCAGCTTAGCGGTAGTACGACCCTATGGCTACACCTTC; CDR3 protein: CASSLAVVRPYGYTF
V gene: TRBV6-2/TRBV6-3; D gene: NA; clone size: NA; J gene: TRBJ2-3; CDR3 DNA: TGTGCCAGCAGTTACTCCGGCCGGCGGACTAGCACAGATACGCAGTATTTT; CDR3 protein: CASSYSGRRTSTDTQYF
V gene: TRBV19; D gene: NA; clone size: NA; J gene: TRBJ2-2; CDR3 DNA: TGTGCCAGTAGTATTCGTAGGGGCAGCGGGAACACCGGGGAGCTGTTTTTT; CDR3 protein: CASSIRRGSGNTGELFF